A single sample is the source of the 24 T cell receptor beta chains below, sequenced in a study of beta chain features in type 1 diabetes. Every isolated RNA sample was fully reverse transcribed, so sequencing captured expressed TCRB transcripts. Generated by immunoSEQ multiplex PCR, the TCRdb table keeps only in-frame clones and is missing some. The sample includes hundreds of thousands of clones, roughly an eighth of them seen just once. The sample comprised naive CD4+ T cells from blood. The receptors derive from a young man in good health.

Only a few counts were recorded for this clone. V is TRBV30 and J is TRBJ2-5, with 14 bases lining up with TRBD2. The CDR3 extends over 16 amino acids. In germline, CDR1 is GTSNPN, CDR2 SVGIG (reference sequence). Germline trimming cut 3 bases from V and 6 bases from J; bases unmatched to any gene: 9. The CDR3 sequence: CAWRTPGTSGGKTQYF. The CDR3 DNA reads TGTGCCTGGAGAACTCCCGGGACTAGCGGGGGAAAGACCCAGTACTTC.

In this sample, this clone turned up a few times. The V call is TRBV9, the J call TRBJ1-1; maybe TRBD1 (6 bases). The CDR3 has 15 amino acids. With 3 bases removed from V and 4 bases from J, the gap between germline ends came to 16 bases. The germline V gene has CDR1 SGDLS and CDR2 YYNGEE. CDR3: CASSAYRVSGTEAFF. As DNA, the CDR3 is TGTGCCAGCAGCGCATACAGGGTAAGCGGCACTGAAGCTTTCTTT.

This clone was seen a handful of times. V is TRBV14 and J is TRBJ2-3; 10 nucleotides agree with TRBD2. In germline, CDR1 is SGHDN, CDR2 FVKESK. The ends lost 4 bases at V and 8 bases at J; junction bases unmatched: 9. The CDR3 spans 15 residues. DNA of the CDR3: TGTGCCAGCAGCCTGGTAGCGGGGGGTCGCGGTACGCAGTATTTT. Its translation: CASSLVAGGRGTQYF.

The DNA for the CDR3 is TGTGCCAGCAGCTTAACGGTGTACACTGAAGCTTTCTTT. Its protein is CASSLTVYTEAFF. The gene calls are TRBV7-2 and TRBJ1-1; no clear D. Trimming pared 2 bases from V and 3 bases from J, leaving 7 bases between. The CDR3 is 13 amino acids. CDR1 and CDR2 (germline): SGHTA, FQGNSA. Variable domain in full (rest from reference TRBV7-2 and TRBJ1-1): GAGVSQSPSNKVTEKGKDVELRCDPISGHTALYWYRQSLGQGLEFLIYFQGNSAPDKSGLPSDRFSAERTGGSVSTLTIQRTQQEDSAVYLCASSLTVYTEAFFGQGTRLTVV.

The chain combines TRBV6-5 with TRBJ1-2, with 8 bases fitting TRBD1. This CDR3 has 15 residues. Per germline, CDR1 MNHEY and CDR2 SVGAGI. Unmatched junction bases numbered 12, after V lost 7 bases and J lost 5 bases. The chain's CDR3 is CASTGTYRGEYGYTF. The CDR3 coding sequence is TGTGCCAGCACCGGAACCTACAGGGGGGAATATGGCTACACCTTC.

V gene TRBV27 combines with J gene TRBJ2-5, with 7 bases fitting TRBD1. The CDR3 is made up of 15 amino acids. The germline gives CDR1 MNHEY, CDR2 SMNVEV (reference sequence). The J segment lost 7 bases and the V segment lost 3 bases, leaving 11 bases of the junction unmatched. CDR3 amino acids: CASSLPGQHIWTQYF. In DNA form, the CDR3 reads TGTGCCAGCAGTTTGCCGGGACAGCATATTTGGACCCAGTACTTC.

This clone was seen a handful of times. Other nucleotide sequences from this sample produce the same CDR3. The chain couples TRBV18 to TRBJ2-3, with 7 bases fitting TRBD2. The V and J ends lost 2 bases and 1 base, in that order; junction bases with no gene match: 0. Germline V gene data show CDR1 as KGHSH and CDR2 as LQKENI. The CDR3 loop spans 14 amino acids. The CDR3 sequence: CASSPGLGTDTQYF. In DNA, the CDR3 is TGTGCCAGCTCACCAGGACTAGGCACAGATACGCAGTATTTT. Together with reference TRBV18 and TRBJ2-3, the CDR3 gives the full variable domain: NAGVMQNPRHLVRRRGQEARLRCSPMKGHSHVYWYRQLPEEGLKFMVYLQKENIIDESGMPKERFSAEFPKEGPSILRIQQVVRGDSAAYFCASSPGLGTDTQYFGPGTRLTVL.

The CDR3: CAWDRGSSYNEQFF. CDR3 DNA sequence: TGTGCCTGGGACAGGGGCTCATCCTACAATGAGCAGTTCTTC. This chain uses TRBV30 with TRBJ2-1; TRBD1 matches 8 bases. The germline V gene encodes CDR1 GTSNPN and CDR2 SVGIG (reference sequence). The CDR3 is 14 residues long. Trimming removed 5 bases from V and 1 base from J; junction bases left unmatched: 4. The full variable domain, rest sourced from reference TRBV30 and TRBJ2-1, is SQTIHQWPATLVQPVGSPLSLECTVEGTSNPNLYWYRQAAGRGLQLLFYSVGIGQISSEVPQNLSASRPQDRQFILSSKKLLLSDSGFYLCAWDRGSSYNEQFFGPGTRLTVL.

The chain is built from TRBV7-2 and TRBJ2-1; 8 nucleotides align to TRBD2. The germline V gene has CDR1 SGHTA and CDR2 FQGNSA. After removal of 6 bases from V and 0 bases from J, the junction contained 7 bases not matched to a gene. The CDR3 covers 16 residues. DNA of the CDR3: TGTGCCAGCAGTCAACCCGGGACTAGCTCCTACAATGAGCAGTTCTTC. Translation gives CASSQPGTSSYNEQFF. Supplemented by reference TRBV7-2 and TRBJ2-1, the full variable domain reads GAGVSQSPSNKVTEKGKDVELRCDPISGHTALYWYRQSLGQGLEFLIYFQGNSAPDKSGLPSDRFSAERTGGSVSTLTIQRTQQEDSAVYLCASSQPGTSSYNEQFFGPGTRLTVL.

The genes are TRBV6-5 and TRBJ2-2, with TRBD1 as a possible D gene (5 bases). The CDR3 extends over 14 amino acids. Germline assignment: CDR1 MNHEY and CDR2 SVGAGI. V was trimmed by 5 bases and J by 3 bases, leaving 10 bases between them. Written as DNA, the CDR3 is TGTGCCAGCAGTCACAGGTGGGACACCGGGGAGCTGTTTTTT. It is translated as CASSHRWDTGELFF.

The chain carries TRBV28 and TRBJ2-3, with 12 bases aligning to TRBD2. This CDR3 has 15 amino acids. V shed 6 bases and J 4 bases; nucleotides not matched to a gene: 5. From germline, CDR1 is MDHEN and CDR2 SYDVKM. In DNA form, the CDR3 reads TGTGCCAGCAGCACTAGCGGGGGGTCTGCAGATACGCAGTATTTT. The encoded protein is CASSTSGGSADTQYF. Full variable domain (outside the CDR3, taken from reference TRBV28 and TRBJ2-3): DVKVTQSSRYLVKRTGEKVFLECVQDMDHENMFWYRQDPGLGLRLIYFSYDVKMKEKGDIPEGYSVSREKKERFSLILESASTNQTSMYLCASSTSGGSADTQYFGPGTRLTVL.

This chain links TRBV30 with TRBJ1-2; D unresolved. The CDR3 consists of 13 residues. V gave up 2 bases and J gave up 8 bases, with 15 bases separating them. Per germline, CDR1 GTSNPN and CDR2 SVGIG (reference sequence). DNA of the CDR3: TGTGCCTGGAGTCCCCGGTCCGAGGGAGGCTACACCTTC. It yields the protein CAWSPRSEGGYTF.

The chain combines TRBV30 with TRBJ2-5, with D perhaps TRBD1 (6 bases). The CDR3 contains 14 residues. Trimming removed 2 bases from V and 0 bases from J, with 10 bases in between. The germline CDR1 and CDR2 sequences are GTSNPN and SVGIG (reference sequence). CDR3 region: CAWSSDRYQETQYF. The DNA of the CDR3 is TGTGCCTGGAGTTCAGACAGGTACCAAGAGACCCAGTACTTC. The whole variable domain, remainder taken from reference TRBV30 and TRBJ2-5, is SQTIHQWPATLVQPVGSPLSLECTVEGTSNPNLYWYRQAAGRGLQLLFYSVGIGQISSEVPQNLSASRPQDRQFILSSKKLLLSDSGFYLCAWSSDRYQETQYFGPGTRLLVL.

The table lists this clone with a few counts. The genes are TRBV28 and TRBJ1-2; tentative D call: TRBD1 (5 bases). The length of the CDR3 is 11 residues. V lost 8 bases and J lost 7, with 11 bases in between. Germline CDR1 and CDR2: MDHEN and SYDVKM. The CDR3 DNA sequence: TGTGCCAGCTCAGGGAATGGTGGCTACACCTTC. Protein: CASSGNGGYTF.

This clone was found many times. CDR3 region: CATSQLAVTQYF. The CDR3 nucleotides are TGTGCCACCAGCCAACTAGCGGTCACGCAGTATTTT. The chain joins TRBV15 to TRBJ2-3; 8 bases agree with TRBD2. The CDR3 has 12 amino acids. The trim removed 5 bases at V and 9 bases at J, leaving 4 bases unmatched. Germline V gene data show CDR1 as LNHNV and CDR2 as YYDKDF (reference sequence). Full variable domain (missing parts from reference TRBV15 and TRBJ2-3): DAMVIQNPRYQVTQFGKPVTLSCSQTLNHNVMYWYQQKSSQAPKLLFHYYDKDFNNEADTPDNFQSRRPNTSFCFLDIRSPGLGDTAMYLCATSQLAVTQYFGPGTRLTVL.

The genes are TRBV5-6 and TRBJ2-5, with 7 bases lining up with TRBD2. Trimming cost V 0 bases and J 12 bases; bases outside gene matches: 11. The CDR3 contains 14 residues. The germline gives CDR1 SGHDT, CDR2 YYEEEE. As DNA, the CDR3 is TGTGCCAGCAGCTTGGCGTGGGAGGGCCGGAGGGAGTACTTC. Encoded protein: CASSLAWEGRREYF.

The rearrangement links TRBV7-2 to TRBJ1-2; D gene ambiguous. V was pared by 4 bases and J by 6 bases, with 15 bases between. Germline-derived CDR1 and CDR2 are SGHTA and FQGNSA. This CDR3 contains 14 residues. The CDR3 protein is CASSSRLHGDGYTF. Here the CDR3 DNA reads TGTGCCAGCAGCTCTCGCCTCCACGGAGATGGCTACACCTTC.

V gene TRBV9 combines with J gene TRBJ2-2, with 7 bases aligning to TRBD2. The CDR3 length is 15 residues. V was clipped by 2 bases and J by 0 bases; unmatched bases: 1. The germline CDR1 and CDR2 sequences are SGDLS and YYNGEE. The CDR3 sequence: CASSVAGANTGELFF. In DNA, the CDR3 is TGTGCCAGCAGCGTTGCGGGGGCGAACACCGGGGAGCTGTTTTTT.

This clone was detected a few times. The rearrangement uses TRBV5-6 and TRBJ2-3; D may be TRBD2 (5 bases). Germline lookup yields CDR1 SGHDT and CDR2 YYEEEE. V gave up 0 bases and J gave up 3 bases, with 14 bases separating them. The CDR3 spans 16 residues. In DNA form, the CDR3 reads TGTGCCAGCAGCTTGGGGCGTGGTGGCGGGACAGATACGCAGTATTTT. This gives the protein CASSLGRGGGTDTQYF. The variable domain in full, with the rest retrieved from reference TRBV5-6 and TRBJ2-3, is DAGVTQSPTHLIKTRGQQVTLRCSPKSGHDTVSWYQQALGQGPQFIFQYYEEEERQRGNFPDRFSGHQFPNYSSELNVNALLLGDSALYLCASSLGRGGGTDTQYFGPGTRLTVL.

There are a few counts of this clone. The CDR3 nucleotides are TGCGCCAGCCGTCCCTCGGTCCAAAATCAGCCCCAGCATTTT. Amino acids: CASRPSVQNQPQHF. J is TRBJ1-5 and V is TRBV5-1; no reliable D call. V gave up 7 bases and J gave up 4 bases, with 15 bases separating them. Germline-derived CDR1 and CDR2 are SGHRS and YFSETQ. The CDR3 loop spans 14 amino acids.

The rearrangement joins TRBV5-1 to TRBJ1-2; D is ambiguous. V gave up 4 bases and J gave up 7 bases, with 14 bases separating them. The germline CDR1 and CDR2 sequences are SGHRS and YFSETQ. CDR3 length: 13 residues. Here the CDR3 DNA reads TGCGCCAGCAGCCGCGGAGTGACGAGTGGCTACACCTTC. Translated: CASSRGVTSGYTF.

This clone was seen a few times. The chain is built from TRBV6-6 and TRBJ2-7, with D possibly TRBD2 on 5 matching bases. The germline V and J ends were trimmed by 4 bases and 0 bases, with 13 bases remaining between them. The CDR3 is 15 residues long. CDR1 is MNHNY and CDR2 is SVGAGI in the germline V gene (reference sequence). The CDR3 DNA reads as TGTGCCAGCAGTTGGGCGGCGGGCCTCTCCTACGAGCAGTACTTC. Protein product: CASSWAAGLSYEQYF.

This clone has just a few counts. The chain has TRBV11-3 and TRBJ2-5, with a possible D match to TRBD1 (5 bases). This CDR3 has 13 residues. The germline V gene encodes CDR1 SGHNT and CDR2 YENEEA. Trimming stripped 4 bases from V and 7 bases from J, with 13 bases between. The CDR3 nucleotides read TGTGCCAGCAGCTCACAGCCTCAGGGGACCCAGTACTTC. Its protein product is CASSSQPQGTQYF.

The rearrangement joins TRBV2 to TRBJ2-5; a possible D gene is TRBD2 (5 bases). The ends were cut back, 8 bases at V and 4 bases at J, with 11 bases in the middle. The CDR3 covers 12 residues. Germline V gene sequence: CDR1 SNHLY, CDR2 FYNNEI. The CDR3 nucleotides read TGTGCCAGCCCGATAGAGGGAGAGACCCAGTACTTC. Translation: CASPIEGETQYF.